These 12 T cell receptor beta chains were sequenced from one sample in a study of neurological immune-mediated disorders. TCRdb fed the 5' RACE reads into MiXCR, producing one record per CDR3 protein. The table has tens of thousands of distinct CDR3 sequences, around 7.8% seen once. The specimen sequenced was PBMCs. The receptor set was obtained from a woman aged 35 to 49 in good health.

This clonotype has ten or more counts. J is TRBJ1-1 and V is TRBV12-3 or TRBV12-4; weak D call: TRBD1 (5 bases). The ends were cut back, 6 bases at V and 1 base at J, with 9 bases in the middle. The CDR3 length is 13 residues. The CDR3 sequence is CASRSTGNTEAFF. The CDR3 nucleotides are TGTGCCAGCAGAAGCACAGGGAACACTGAAGCTTTCTTT.

This clonotype was detected many times. The V call is TRBV6-2 or TRBV6-3, the J call TRBJ2-6; D unclear. Germline V gene lookup returns CDR1 MNHEY and CDR2 SVGEGT. V was clipped by 8 bases and J by 0 bases, with 5 bases between them. This CDR3 is 13 amino acids long. The CDR3 DNA reads TGTGCCAGCCTTGGCTCTGGGGCCAACGTCCTGACTTTC. Encoded protein: CASLGSGANVLTF.

CDR3 loop: CASSPRVQGKGNTGELFF. The CDR3, as DNA: TGCGCCAGCAGCCCCAGAGTTCAGGGGAAAGGCAACACCGGGGAGCTGTTTTTT. The chain recombines TRBV5-1 with TRBJ2-2; tentative D call: TRBD1 (6 bases). Trimming shortened V by 4 bases and J by 2 bases, and 21 bases separated the two germline ends. Per the germline V gene, CDR1 is SGHRS and CDR2 is YFSETQ. This CDR3 has 18 amino acids.

This clonotype was picked up many times. This chain links TRBV6-6 with TRBJ1-2; TRBD1 matches 9 bases. The J segment lost 0 bases and the V segment lost 6 bases, leaving 5 bases of the junction unmatched. Looked up from germline, CDR1 is MNHNY and CDR2 is SVGAGI (reference sequence). This CDR3 is built from 15 residues. The CDR3 DNA reads as TGTGCCAGCAGCCCGACAGGGGGGGCTAACTATGGCTACACCTTC. Its protein product is CASSPTGGANYGYTF.

J is TRBJ2-3 and V is TRBV28, with 7 nucleotides matching TRBD1. CDR3 size: 14 residues. Germline V gene lookup returns CDR1 MDHEN and CDR2 SYDVKM. Unmatched junction bases numbered 3, after V lost 5 bases and J lost 1 base. CDR3 loop: CASSPQGGTDTQYF. The CDR3 bases are TGTGCCAGCAGTCCCCAGGGGGGCACAGATACGCAGTATTTT. Combining the CDR3 with reference TRBV28 and TRBJ2-3 gives the whole variable domain DVKVTQSSRYLVKRTGEKVFLECVQDMDHENMFWYRQDPGLGLRLIYFSYDVKMKEKGDIPEGYSVSREKKERFSLILESASTNQTSMYLCASSPQGGTDTQYFGPGTRLTVL.

The V gene is TRBV6-6, the J gene TRBJ2-1; 12 positions agree with TRBD2. The V and J ends lost 7 bases and 8 bases, in that order; junction bases with no gene match: 9. The V gene's germline CDR1 is MNHNY and CDR2 SVGAGI (reference sequence). This CDR3 comprises 15 residues. The CDR3 DNA sequence: TGTGCCAGCACCCACGGGGCTAGCGGGAGGGATGAGCAGTTCTTC. This translates into CASTHGASGRDEQFF.

This clonotype was seen ten or more times. V gene TRBV4-3 combines with J gene TRBJ2-7, with D perhaps matching TRBD1 (6 bases). This CDR3 is 14 amino acids long. Deletions cut 1 base from V and 7 bases from J, with 14 bases between. CDR1 LGHNA and CDR2 YSLEER come from the germline V gene. The CDR3 reads CASSQAKGVGEQYF. The CDR3, as DNA: TGCGCCAGCAGCCAAGCCAAGGGGGTAGGAGAGCAGTACTTC.

This clonotype occurred many times. This may be a read error: a much more frequent sequence differs by one nucleotide. The chain links TRBV7-2 to TRBJ2-2, with 10 bases identical to TRBD2. Losses at the gene ends were 4 bases for V and 7 bases for J; bases not matched to a gene: 12. Germline V gene sequence: CDR1 SGHTA, CDR2 FQGNSA. There are 17 residues in the CDR3. The CDR3 sequence: CASSSLAGVMVDGELFF. As DNA, the CDR3 is TGTGCCAGCAGCTCTCTAGCGGGAGTTATGGTCGACGGGGAGCTGTTTTTT.

This clonotype was seen ten or more times. This chain links TRBV29-1 with TRBJ2-7, with D maybe TRBD2 (6 bases). This CDR3 comprises 14 residues. Germline V gene data show CDR1 as SQVTM and CDR2 as ANQGSEA. V shed 3 bases and J shed 6 bases, with 18 bases lying between them. The CDR3 nucleotides read TGCAGCGTTGATTCGGCGGGAACCCCGTTCGAGCAGTACTTC. Protein: CSVDSAGTPFEQYF.

In its sample, this clonotype was seen many times. V and J are TRBV3-1 and TRBJ1-5, with 7 nucleotides matching TRBD1. V lost 4 bases to trimming and J lost 2 bases; unmatched junction nucleotides: 5. Germline V gives CDR1 LGHDT, CDR2 YNNKEL (reference sequence). The CDR3 runs 15 residues. The CDR3 loop reads CASSRTGSGNQPQHF. The CDR3 coding sequence is TGTGCCAGCAGCCGGACAGGTTCGGGCAATCAGCCCCAGCATTTT. The whole variable domain, remainder taken from reference TRBV3-1 and TRBJ1-5, is DTAVSQTPKYLVTQMGNDKSIKCEQNLGHDTMYWYKQDSKKFLKIMFSYNNKELIINETVPNRFSPKSPDKAHLNLHINSLELGDSAVYFCASSRTGSGNQPQHFGDGTRLSIL.

This clonotype was recorded at least ten times. The rearrangement uses TRBV5-1 and TRBJ2-1; D is perhaps TRBD1 (6 bases). Between the trimmed V and J ends, which lost 4 bases and 10 bases, there was a span of 9 bases. In germline, CDR1 is SGHRS, CDR2 YFSETQ. CDR3 size: 11 residues. The CDR3 DNA sequence: TGCGCCAGCAGCGAAGACAGGGAGCAGTTCTTC. This codes for CASSEDREQFF.

This clonotype was observed a few times. This chain connects TRBV29-1 to TRBJ2-3; perhaps TRBD2 as D (6 bases). Germline loops: CDR1 SQVTM, CDR2 ANQGSEA. Trimming removed 7 bases from V and 6 bases from J, with 11 bases in between. The CDR3 loop spans 11 amino acids. The CDR3 loop reads CSAEGRDTQYF. CDR3 nucleotide sequence: TGCAGCGCCGAGGGGAGGGATACGCAGTATTTT.